This TCR beta chain appears in the sequencing data of a study of identical twins. Study-wide findings and caveats: Twin pairs had excess sharing that was weaker in beta out-of-frame sequences. Compared with models, monozygotic twins showed more out-of-frame TCR alpha sharing. The authors noted that invariant MAIT and iNKT cells could partly confound zero-insertion analyses. Reduced insertions were recorded for abundant cord blood beta clonotypes, with no such pattern in memory repertoires.

V dropped 6 bases and J dropped 3 bases, with 15 bases sitting between them. The CDR3 runs 13 residues. In germline, CDR1 is SQVTM, CDR2 ANQGSEA. The sample holds many counts of this clonotype. The antigen is unknown. TCRdb reanalysed the 5' RACE reads using MiXCR and keeps one entry per CDR3 protein. The sample lists about 690,000 distinct CDR3 sequences; approximately 6.1% were seen once. The TCR was taken from a man aged 18 to 29 in good health. The V call is TRBV29-1, the J call TRBJ2-7; no firm D call. The specimen was naive T cells sorted from blood. The CDR3 bases are TGCAGCGTCCAACCCCACGGTGGCTACGAGCAGTACTTC. This sequence encodes CSVQPHGGYEQYF.